This T cell receptor beta chain stems from a study of T cells in Graves' hyperthyroidism and ophthalmopathy. The V gene's germline CDR1 is SGHVT and CDR2 SQSDAQ. This CDR3 spans 15 amino acids. With 7 bases clipped from V and 6 bases from J, the junction kept 6 bases outside the gene matches. This clonotype was counted between two and nine times. The investigators amplified TCR beta CDR3 regions from RNA transcripts. Primed by the HTBI set, a first-round RT-PCR was run on the TCR CDR3. TCRdb reprocessed the multiplex PCR reads with MiXCR, giving one entry per CDR3 protein. This sample carries 500,000 to 800,000 distinct CDR3 sequences, 40% to 55% of them seen once, and the ten largest clones take 7% to 7.5%.

This chain uses TRBV7-4 with TRBJ2-7; TRBD2 aligns across 16 bases. Sequencing was carried out using peripheral blood or thyroid tissue (not recorded which). The TCR comes from an adult man with Graves' disease, either hyperthyroidism or ophthalmopathy (not recorded which). CDR3 sequence: CASIGTSGGDGEQYF. The CDR3 nucleotides read TGTGCCAGCATCGGGACTAGCGGGGGGGATGGCGAGCAGTACTTC.